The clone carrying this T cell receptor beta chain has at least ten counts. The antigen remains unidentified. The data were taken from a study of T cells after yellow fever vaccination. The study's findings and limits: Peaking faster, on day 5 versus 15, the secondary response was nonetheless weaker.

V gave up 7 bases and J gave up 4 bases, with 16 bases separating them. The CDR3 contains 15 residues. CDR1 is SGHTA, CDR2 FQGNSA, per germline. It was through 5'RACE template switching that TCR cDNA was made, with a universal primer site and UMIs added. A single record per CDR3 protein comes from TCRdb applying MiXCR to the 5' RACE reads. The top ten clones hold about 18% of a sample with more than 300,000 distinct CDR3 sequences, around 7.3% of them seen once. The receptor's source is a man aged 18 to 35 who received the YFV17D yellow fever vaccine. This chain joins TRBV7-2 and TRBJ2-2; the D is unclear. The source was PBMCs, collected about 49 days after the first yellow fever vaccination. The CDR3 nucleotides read TGTGCCAGCACCCAGTCGAGGCCCCCCACCGGGGAGCTGTTTTTT. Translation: CASTQSRPPTGELFF.